This T cell receptor (beta chain) comes out of a study of blood T cell repertoires in COVID-19 (dated by TCRdb to 2020 to 2022). Regarding the complete study: Collaborator samples came from the United States, Italy and Spain and covered acute and convalescent phases of COVID-19. The prospective study material was composed of cDNA or gDNA derived from T cells, B-cell-depleted T cells, or PBMCs. The dataset comprised deeply sampled blood TCRbeta repertoires from subjects exposed to, actively infected with, or recovered from COVID-19. The repertoires were released in a freely available public database intended as a resource for research on the immune response to SARS-CoV-2. Samples came from the ongoing ImmuneRACE study (first 160 participants) plus 1,254 subjects from 6 global collaborators. Nearly every sample came with metadata listing a de-identified subject ID, COVID-19 status, age in years and sex. Where HLA class I and class II types were available, the types were taken from metadata supplied by the sample provider, not from assay-based typing.

The junction shows trimming of 7 bases on V and 4 bases on J, and the gene matches do not reach 5 bases of it. According to the germline V gene, CDR1 reads SQVTM and CDR2 reads ANQGSEA. The CDR3, from cysteine to phenylalanine, totals 12 residues. Kept here is only the CDR3 DNA, which spans 36 bases and is read in frame from base 1. The immunoSEQ Assay, a bias-controlled multiplex PCR, was used to amplify TCRbeta CDR3 regions from genomic DNA. In the authors' own workflow: Nucleated cell counts per sample were estimated from amplification of reference gene primers within the assay. To quantify the absolute abundance of each unique TCRbeta CDR3 rearrangement, sequence reads were collapsed and filtered. For each sample, productive Simpson clonality was calculated as the square root of Simpson's diversity index across productive rearrangements. TCRdb mirrors the immuneACCESS table, restricted to in-frame sequences. Some clones are absent from its copies; in checked studies, under half trace to an unresolved V gene, and the reason for the others is unknown. For V, J and clone size, that table is used; D and trimming come from the DNA. For this sample the table gives approximately 170,000 clones, of which approximately 79% were detected only once. Of the sample, about 19% is held by the ten largest clones.

Whole blood was collected in K2EDTA tubes by collaborating institutions according to the institutions' own protocols. For TCRbeta analysis, collaborators shipped samples as frozen whole blood, isolated PBMCs, or DNA extracted from either of those sample types. To note about this clone: The antigen it binds to is not known. Base qualities are not recorded, but no much larger clone differs from it by a single base.

General conclusions and limits of the study: The quantity of clinical and demographic metadata differed by source and by participant and was supplied without curation.

What was sequenced was peripheral blood. This receptor chain uses TRBV29-1 and TRBJ2-7, with 9 bases aligning to TRBD1. This clonotype originated in a woman of 80 years or more with acute or convalescent COVID-19. For the CDR3, the sequence is CSAGQGMYEQYF. DNA sequence: TGCAGCGCGGGACAGGGTATGTACGAGCAGTACTTC.